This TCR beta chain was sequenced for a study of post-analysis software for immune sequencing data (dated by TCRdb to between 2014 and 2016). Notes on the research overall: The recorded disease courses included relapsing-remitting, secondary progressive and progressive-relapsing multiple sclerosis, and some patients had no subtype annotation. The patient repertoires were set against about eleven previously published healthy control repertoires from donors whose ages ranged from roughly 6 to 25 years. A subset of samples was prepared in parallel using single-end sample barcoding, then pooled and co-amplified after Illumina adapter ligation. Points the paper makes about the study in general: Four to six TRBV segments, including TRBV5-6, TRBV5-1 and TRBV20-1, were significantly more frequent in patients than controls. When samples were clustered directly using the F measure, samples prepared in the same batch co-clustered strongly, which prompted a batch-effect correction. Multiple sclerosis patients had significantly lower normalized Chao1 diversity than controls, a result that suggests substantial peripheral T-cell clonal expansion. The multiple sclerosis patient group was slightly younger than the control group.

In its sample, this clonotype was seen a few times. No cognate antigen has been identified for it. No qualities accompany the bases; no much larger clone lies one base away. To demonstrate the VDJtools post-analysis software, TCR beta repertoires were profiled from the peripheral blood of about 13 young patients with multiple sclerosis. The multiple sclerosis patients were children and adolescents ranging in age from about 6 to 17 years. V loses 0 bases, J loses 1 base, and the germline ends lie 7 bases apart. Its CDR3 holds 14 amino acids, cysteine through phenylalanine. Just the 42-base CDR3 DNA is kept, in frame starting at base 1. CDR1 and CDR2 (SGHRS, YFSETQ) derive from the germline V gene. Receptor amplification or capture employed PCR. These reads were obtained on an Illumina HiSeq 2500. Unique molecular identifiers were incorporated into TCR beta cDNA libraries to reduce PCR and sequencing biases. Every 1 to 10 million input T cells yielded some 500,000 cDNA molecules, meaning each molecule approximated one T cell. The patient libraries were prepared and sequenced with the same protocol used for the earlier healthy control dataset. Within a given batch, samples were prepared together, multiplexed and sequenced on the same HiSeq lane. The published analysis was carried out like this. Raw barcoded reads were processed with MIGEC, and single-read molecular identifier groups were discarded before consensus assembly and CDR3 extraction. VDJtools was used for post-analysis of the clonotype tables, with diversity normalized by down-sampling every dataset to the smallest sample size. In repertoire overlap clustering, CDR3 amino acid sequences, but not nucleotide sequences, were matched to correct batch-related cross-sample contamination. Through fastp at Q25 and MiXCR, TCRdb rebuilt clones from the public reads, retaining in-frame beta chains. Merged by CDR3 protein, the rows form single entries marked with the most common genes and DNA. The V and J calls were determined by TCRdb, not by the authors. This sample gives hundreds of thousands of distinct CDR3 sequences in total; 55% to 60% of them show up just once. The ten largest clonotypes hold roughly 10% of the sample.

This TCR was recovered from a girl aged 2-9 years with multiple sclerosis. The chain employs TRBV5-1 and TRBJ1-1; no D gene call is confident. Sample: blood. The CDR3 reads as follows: CASSLGQSNTEAFF. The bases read TGCGCCAGCAGCTTGGGCCAGTCGAACACTGAAGCTTTCTTT.